This T cell receptor (beta chain) derives from a study of shared clonotypes between healthy human individuals. Study-wide background: Participating donors consisted of two women and a few men aged 18 to 49. Whole-study findings and limits: Only a few donors were included, so the genetic and exposure-history diversity represented was limited. Non-shared clonotypes had lower generation probabilities than clonotypes shared by all four sorted-subset donors.

Naive CD8 cells lacked CD45RO, underwent positive selection for CCR7 and left out terminally differentiated effector memory CD45RA+ cells. About this clone itself: The antigen is undetermined.

Using immunoSEQ multiplex PCR, the repertoire was profiled, and TCRdb retains in-frame clones only, with some absent. The sample has about 800,000 clones; about 97% are singletons. The length of the CDR3 is 16 residues. Germline values: CDR1 SGHVS, CDR2 FNYEAQ. V gave up 4 bases and J gave up 1 base; unmatched junction bases: 7. Sequencing used naive CD8+ T cells sorted from blood. The rearrangement joins TRBV7-6 to TRBJ2-5; 9 nucleotides line up with TRBD1. This receptor was identified in a man younger than 45 in good health. The CDR3 nucleotides read TGTGCCAGCAGCTCCCCGGGGGACAGGGTCCAAGAGACCCAGTACTTC. Translation gives CASSSPGDRVQETQYF.